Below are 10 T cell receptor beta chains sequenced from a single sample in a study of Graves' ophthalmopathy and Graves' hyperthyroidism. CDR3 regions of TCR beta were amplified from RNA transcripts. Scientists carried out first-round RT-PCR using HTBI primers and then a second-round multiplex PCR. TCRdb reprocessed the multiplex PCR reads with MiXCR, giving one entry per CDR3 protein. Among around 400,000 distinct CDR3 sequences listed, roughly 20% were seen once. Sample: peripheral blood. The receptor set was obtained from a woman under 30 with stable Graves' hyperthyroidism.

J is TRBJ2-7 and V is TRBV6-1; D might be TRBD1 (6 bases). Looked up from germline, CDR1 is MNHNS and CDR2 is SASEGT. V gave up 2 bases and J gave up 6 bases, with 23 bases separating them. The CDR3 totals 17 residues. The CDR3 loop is CASSEIIGDTGSGEQYF. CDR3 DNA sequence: TGTGCCAGCAGTGAAATCATAGGAGATACAGGGTCGGGCGAGCAGTACTTC.

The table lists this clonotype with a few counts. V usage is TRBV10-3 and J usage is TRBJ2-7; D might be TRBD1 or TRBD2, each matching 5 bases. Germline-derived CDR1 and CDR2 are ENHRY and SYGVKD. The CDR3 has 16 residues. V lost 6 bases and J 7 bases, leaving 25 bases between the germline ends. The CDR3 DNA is TGTGCCATCAGCGTAGTACCGGGACCAGGTACTGGGGAGCAGTACTTC. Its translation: CAISVVPGPGTGEQYF.

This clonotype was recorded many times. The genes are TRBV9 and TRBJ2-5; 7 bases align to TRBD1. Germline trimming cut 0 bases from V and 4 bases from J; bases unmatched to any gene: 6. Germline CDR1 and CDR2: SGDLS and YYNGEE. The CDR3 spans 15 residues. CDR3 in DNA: TGTGCCAGCAGCGTAGGACAGGGAATGTTAGAGACCCAGTACTTC. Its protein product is CASSVGQGMLETQYF.

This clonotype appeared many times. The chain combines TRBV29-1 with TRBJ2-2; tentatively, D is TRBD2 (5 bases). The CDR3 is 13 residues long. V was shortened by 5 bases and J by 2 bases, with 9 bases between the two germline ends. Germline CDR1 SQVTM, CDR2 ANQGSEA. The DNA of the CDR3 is TGCAGCGTTCGAGGGAAAAACACCGGGGAGCTGTTTTTT. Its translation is CSVRGKNTGELFF.

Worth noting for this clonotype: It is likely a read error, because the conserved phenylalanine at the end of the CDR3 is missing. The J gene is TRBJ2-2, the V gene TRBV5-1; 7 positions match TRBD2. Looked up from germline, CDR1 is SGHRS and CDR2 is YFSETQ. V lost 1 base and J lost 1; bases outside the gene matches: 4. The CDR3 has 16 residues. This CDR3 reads CASSLRLAENTGELFS. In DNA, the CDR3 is TGCGCCAGCAGCTTGCGGCTAGCGGAGAACACCGGGGAGCTGTTTTCT.

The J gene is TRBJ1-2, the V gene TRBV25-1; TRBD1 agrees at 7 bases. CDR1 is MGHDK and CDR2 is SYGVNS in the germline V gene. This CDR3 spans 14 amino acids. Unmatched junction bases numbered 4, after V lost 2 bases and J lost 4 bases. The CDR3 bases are TGTGCCAGCAGTGAAGAGGGGGCCTTCTATGGCTACACCTTC. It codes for CASSEEGAFYGYTF.

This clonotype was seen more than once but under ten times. The CDR3 here is CASSLGGRLLGYTF. In DNA, the CDR3 is TGTGCCAGCAGTTTAGGTGGGCGATTGCTTGGCTACACCTTC. The rearrangement links TRBV12-3 or TRBV12-4 to TRBJ1-2; D is ambiguous. There are 14 residues in the CDR3. V was trimmed by 1 base and J by 7 bases, leaving 13 bases between them.

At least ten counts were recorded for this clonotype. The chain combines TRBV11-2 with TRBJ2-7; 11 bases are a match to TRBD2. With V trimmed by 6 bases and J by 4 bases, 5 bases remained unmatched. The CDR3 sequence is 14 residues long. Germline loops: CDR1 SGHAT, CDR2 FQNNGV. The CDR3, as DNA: TGTGCCAGCAGTCAAACTAGCGGGAGATACGAGCAGTACTTC. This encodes CASSQTSGRYEQYF.

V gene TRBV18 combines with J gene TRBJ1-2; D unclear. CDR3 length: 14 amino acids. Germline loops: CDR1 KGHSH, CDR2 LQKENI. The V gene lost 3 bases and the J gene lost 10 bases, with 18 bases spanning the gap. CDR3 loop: CASSPTPGYIDYTF. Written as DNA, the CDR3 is TGTGCCAGCTCACCCACGCCGGGGTATATTGACTACACCTTC. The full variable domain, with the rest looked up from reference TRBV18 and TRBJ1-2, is NAGVMQNPRHLVRRRGQEARLRCSPMKGHSHVYWYRQLPEEGLKFMVYLQKENIIDESGMPKERFSAEFPKEGPSILRIQQVVRGDSAAYFCASSPTPGYIDYTFGSGTRLTVV.

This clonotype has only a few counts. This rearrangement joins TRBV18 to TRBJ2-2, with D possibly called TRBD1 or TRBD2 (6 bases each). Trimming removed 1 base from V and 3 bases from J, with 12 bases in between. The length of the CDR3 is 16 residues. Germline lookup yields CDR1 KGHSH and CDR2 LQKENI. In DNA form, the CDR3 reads TGTGCCAGCTCACCACGAAAGGGGGGCCACACCGGGGAGCTGTTTTTT. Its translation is CASSPRKGGHTGELFF.